This TCR beta chain stems from a study of blood T cell repertoires in COVID-19. Study-wide background: Whether acute or convalescent, the COVID-19 samples came from the United States, Italy and Spain. PBMCs, B-cell-depleted T cells, or T cells provided the cDNA or gDNA that made up the material.

This clone was detected only once. Germline CDR1 reads LGHNA; CDR2 reads YSLEER. Trimming took 0 bases from V and 3 from J; bases not matched to a gene: 0. The CDR3 loop spans 14 amino acids. Original handling: Amplification of reference gene primers provided the estimated nucleated cell counts. Profiled with immunoSEQ multiplex PCR; TCRdb holds only in-frame clones, not every one. The V and J calls and the clone size are those of that table, but D and trimming were determined from the DNA. The sample lists approximately 65,000 clones, 90% seen once, with 5.1% in the top ten. This clonotype originated in a woman under 30 with acute or convalescent COVID-19. Sequenced input: peripheral blood. The gene calls are TRBV4-3 and TRBJ2-3; 7 nucleotides match TRBD1. In nucleotides, the CDR3 is TGCGCCAGCAGCCAAGACAGGGGGACAGATACGCAGTATTTT. It yields the protein CASSQDRGTDTQYF.